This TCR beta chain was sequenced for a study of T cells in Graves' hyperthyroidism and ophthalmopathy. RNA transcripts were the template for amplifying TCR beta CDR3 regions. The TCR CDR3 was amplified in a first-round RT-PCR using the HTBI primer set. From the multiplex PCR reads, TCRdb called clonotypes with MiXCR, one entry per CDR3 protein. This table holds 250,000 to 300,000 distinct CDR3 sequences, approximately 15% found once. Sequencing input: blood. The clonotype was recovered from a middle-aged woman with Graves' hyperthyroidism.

CDR3 amino acids: CASSRGISNTEAFF. The DNA for the CDR3 is TGTGCCAGCAGTCGCGGGATCTCGAACACTGAAGCTTTCTTT. This chain uses TRBV2 with TRBJ1-1, with unresolved D. Trimming stripped 5 bases from V and 1 base from J, with 11 bases between. This CDR3 region has 14 residues. Per the germline V gene, CDR1 is SNHLY and CDR2 is FYNNEI.